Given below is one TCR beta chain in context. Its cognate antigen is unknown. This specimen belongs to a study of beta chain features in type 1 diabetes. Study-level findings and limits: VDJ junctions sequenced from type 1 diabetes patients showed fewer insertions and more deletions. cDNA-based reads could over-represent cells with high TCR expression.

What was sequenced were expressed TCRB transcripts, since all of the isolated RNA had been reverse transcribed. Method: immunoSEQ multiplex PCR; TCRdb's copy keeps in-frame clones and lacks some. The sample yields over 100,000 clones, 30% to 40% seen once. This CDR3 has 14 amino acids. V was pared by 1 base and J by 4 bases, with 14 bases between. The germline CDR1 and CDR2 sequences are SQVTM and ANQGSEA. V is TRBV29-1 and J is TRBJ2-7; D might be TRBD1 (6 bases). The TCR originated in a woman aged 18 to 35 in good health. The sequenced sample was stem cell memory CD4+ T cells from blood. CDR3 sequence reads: CSVEAPGTRYEQYF. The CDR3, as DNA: TGCAGCGTTGAAGCCCCAGGGACAAGGTACGAGCAGTACTTC.